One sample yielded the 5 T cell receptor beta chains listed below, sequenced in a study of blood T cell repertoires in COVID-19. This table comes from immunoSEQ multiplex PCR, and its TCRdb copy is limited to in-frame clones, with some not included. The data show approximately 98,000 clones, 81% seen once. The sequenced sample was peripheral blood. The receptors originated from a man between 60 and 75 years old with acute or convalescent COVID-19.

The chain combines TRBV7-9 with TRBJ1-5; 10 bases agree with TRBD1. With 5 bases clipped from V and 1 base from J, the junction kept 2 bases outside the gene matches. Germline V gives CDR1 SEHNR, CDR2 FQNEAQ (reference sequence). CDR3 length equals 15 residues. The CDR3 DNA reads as TGTGCCAGCAGCCCGGGACAGGGGAGCAATCAGCCCCAGCATTTT. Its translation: CASSPGQGSNQPQHF.

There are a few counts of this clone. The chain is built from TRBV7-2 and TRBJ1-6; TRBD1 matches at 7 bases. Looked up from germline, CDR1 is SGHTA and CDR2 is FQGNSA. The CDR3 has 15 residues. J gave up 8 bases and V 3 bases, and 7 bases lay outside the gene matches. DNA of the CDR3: TGTGCCAGCAGCTTTACCGGGACAGCTCATTCACCCCTCCACTTT. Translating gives CASSFTGTAHSPLHF.

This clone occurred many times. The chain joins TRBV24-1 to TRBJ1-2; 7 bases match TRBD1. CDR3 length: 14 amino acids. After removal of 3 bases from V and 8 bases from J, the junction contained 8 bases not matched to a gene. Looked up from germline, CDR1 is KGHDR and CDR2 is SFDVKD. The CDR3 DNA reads TGTGCCACCAGTGATCAAGGGACAGAGGTCGGCTACACCTTC. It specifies CATSDQGTEVGYTF.

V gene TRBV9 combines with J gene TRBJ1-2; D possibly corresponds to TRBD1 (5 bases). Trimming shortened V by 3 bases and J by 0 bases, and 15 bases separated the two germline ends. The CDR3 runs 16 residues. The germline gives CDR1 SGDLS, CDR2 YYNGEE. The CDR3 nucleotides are TGTGCCAGCAGCGAAGGGGTCGGGTTTTCTAACTATGGCTACACCTTC. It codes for CASSEGVGFSNYGYTF.

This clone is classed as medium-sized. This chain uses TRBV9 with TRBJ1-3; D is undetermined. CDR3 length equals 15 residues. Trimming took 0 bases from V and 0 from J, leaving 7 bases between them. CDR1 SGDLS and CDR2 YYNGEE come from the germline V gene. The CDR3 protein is CASSVGSTSGNTIYF. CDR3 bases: TGTGCCAGCAGCGTAGGCAGTACCTCTGGAAACACCATATATTTT.